Shown below are 7 T cell receptor beta chains from a single sample sequenced in a study of immune characterization of retroperitoneal liposarcoma (dated 2019 in TCRdb). To prepare the library, PCR was applied. The run used a NextSeq 500. TCRdb took the public reads, trimmed them with fastp at Q25, ran MiXCR for clone calling and kept in-frame beta chains. Here each entry gathers all rows of one CDR3 protein and keeps the most common genes and DNA. The sample table contains around 11,000 distinct CDR3 sequences; only one count was recorded for roughly a third of them. The biggest ten clones account for over 9% of the sample. The sample taken for sequencing was tumor tissue. These TCRs come from a female donor with retroperitoneal liposarcoma.

The chain has TRBV27 and TRBJ2-1, with 11 positions matching TRBD2. The end of the DNA aligns better with TRBJ2-7, so the J call may be wrong. The CDR3 runs 17 residues. Germline V CDR1 and CDR2: MNHEY, SMNVEV (reference sequence). The CDR3 nucleotides are TGTGCCAGCAGTTTTAGGCTAGCGGGAGGTCTATCCTACGAGCAGTACTTC. Amino acid sequence: CASSFRLAGGLSYEQYF.

The chain couples TRBV27 to TRBJ2-1; TRBD2 matches at 11 bases. The CDR3 has 15 amino acids. Germline values: CDR1 MNHEY, CDR2 SMNVEV (reference sequence). Trimming removed 6 bases from V and 3 bases from J; junction bases left unmatched: 4. DNA for the CDR3: TGTGCCAGCAGGGACGGGACTAGCGGCTACAATGAGCAGTTCTTC. It codes for CASRDGTSGYNEQFF.

By share, this clonotype counts as medium-sized. This chain uses TRBV12-3 or TRBV12-4 with TRBJ2-1; 11 nucleotides align to TRBD1. This CDR3 spans 16 amino acids. J lost 3 bases, V lost 0 bases, and 1 base had no gene match. This CDR3 reads CASSLAGTGGYNEQFF. CDR3 bases: TGTGCCAGCAGTTTAGCCGGGACAGGGGGCTACAATGAGCAGTTCTTC.

By proportion, this clonotype is medium-sized. The gene calls are TRBV7-2 and TRBJ2-1, with 10 bases that match TRBD2. Germline CDR1 SGHTA, CDR2 FQGNSA. The CDR3 loop spans 15 amino acids. V was pared by 5 bases and J by 8 bases, with 9 bases of the junction left unmatched. The CDR3 DNA is TGTGCCAGCAGCCCCTCTAGCGGGAGAAGCTATGAGCAGTTCTTC. It specifies CASSPSSGRSYEQFF.

The rearrangement joins TRBV11-3 to TRBJ2-3; TRBD2 might be the D (7 bases). Germline CDR1 reads SGHNT; CDR2 reads YENEEA. The CDR3 sequence is 15 residues long. V dropped 5 bases and J dropped 4 bases, with 16 bases sitting between them. The CDR3 here is CASSRGLGGADTQYF. Here the CDR3 DNA reads TGTGCCAGCAGCCGCGGGTTAGGGGGGGCAGATACGCAGTATTTT.

The V call is TRBV10-3, the J call TRBJ2-4, with no clear D. The CDR3 contains 14 residues. V was cut by 2 bases and J by 2 bases, with 7 bases left in between. Germline-derived CDR1 and CDR2 are ENHRY and SYGVKD. Here the CDR3 DNA reads TGTGCCATCAGTGAGGGGAAGACCAAAAACATTCAGTACTTC. It yields the protein CAISEGKTKNIQYF.

This clonotype counts as medium-sized. The J gene is TRBJ2-1, the V gene TRBV7-2; D may match TRBD1 or TRBD2 (6 bases each). Per the germline V gene, CDR1 is SGHTA and CDR2 is FQGNSA. Trimming pared 1 base from V and 4 bases from J, leaving 11 bases between. There are 15 residues in the CDR3. This CDR3 is CASSLDGGLYNEQFF. CDR3 DNA sequence: TGTGCCAGCAGCTTAGACGGGGGCCTGTACAATGAGCAGTTCTTC.